This note documents a single TCR beta chain sequence. Its specificity is not known. TCRdb fed the reads into MiXCR, producing one record per CDR3 protein. The data contain around 500,000 distinct CDR3 sequences, approximately 40% of them seen just once; the ten biggest clones take up about two fifths. The sample is drawn from a study of T cell repertoires in cytomegalovirus infection. Unmatched junction bases numbered 6, after V lost 3 bases and J lost 2 bases. Germline values: CDR1 MGHRA, CDR2 YSYEKL. The CDR3 extends over 17 amino acids. V and J are TRBV4-1 and TRBJ2-1, with TRBD2 identical over 11 bases. This clonotype was obtained from a human donor in good health (CMV status not recorded). Some clones in this sample may be carry-over from other donors' samples. The sequenced sample was cultured PBMCs, obtained from culture after CMV antigen stimulation. CDR3 amino acids: CASSHRGLAVTYNEQFF. CDR3 nucleotide sequence: TGCGCCAGCAGCCACCGGGGACTAGCGGTTACCTACAATGAGCAGTTCTTC.